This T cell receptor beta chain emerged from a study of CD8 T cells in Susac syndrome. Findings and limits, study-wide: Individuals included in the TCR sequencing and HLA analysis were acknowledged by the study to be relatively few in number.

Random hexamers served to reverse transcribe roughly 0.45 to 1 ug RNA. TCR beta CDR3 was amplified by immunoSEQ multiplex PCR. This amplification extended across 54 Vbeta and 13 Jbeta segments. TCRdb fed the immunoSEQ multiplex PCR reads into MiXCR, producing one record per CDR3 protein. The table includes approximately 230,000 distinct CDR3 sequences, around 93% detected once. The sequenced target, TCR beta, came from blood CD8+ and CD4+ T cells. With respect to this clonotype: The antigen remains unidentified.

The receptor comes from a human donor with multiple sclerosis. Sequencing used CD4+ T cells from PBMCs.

The DNA for the CDR3 is TGCAGTGCCCCTTCCGAGGGGGCGAACATTCAGTACTTC. Residues: CSAPSEGANIQYF. The rearrangement uses TRBV20-1 and TRBJ2-4; 7 bases line up with TRBD1. The ends lost 6 bases at V and 7 bases at J; junction bases unmatched: 9. The CDR3 totals 13 residues. Per germline, CDR1 DFQATT and CDR2 SNEGSKA (reference sequence).